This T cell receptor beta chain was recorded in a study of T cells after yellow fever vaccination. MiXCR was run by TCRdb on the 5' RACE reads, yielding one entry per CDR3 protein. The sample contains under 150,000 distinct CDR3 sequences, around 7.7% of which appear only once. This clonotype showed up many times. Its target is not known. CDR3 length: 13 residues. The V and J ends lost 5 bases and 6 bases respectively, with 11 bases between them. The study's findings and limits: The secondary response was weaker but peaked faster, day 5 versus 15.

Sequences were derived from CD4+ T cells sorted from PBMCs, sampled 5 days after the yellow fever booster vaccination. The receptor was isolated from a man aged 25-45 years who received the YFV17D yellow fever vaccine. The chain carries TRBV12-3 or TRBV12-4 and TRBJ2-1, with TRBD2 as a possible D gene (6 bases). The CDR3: CASSTGLPNEQFF. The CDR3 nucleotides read TGTGCCAGCAGTACGGGACTCCCCAATGAGCAGTTCTTC.